This TCR beta chain is from a study of blood T cell repertoires in COVID-19 (dated by TCRdb to about 2020). Regarding the study in general: Collaborator samples came from the United States, Italy and Spain and covered acute and convalescent phases of COVID-19. The prospective study material was composed of cDNA or gDNA derived from T cells, B-cell-depleted T cells, or PBMCs. Deeply sampled blood TCRbeta repertoires from subjects exposed to, actively infected with, or recovered from COVID-19 were included in the dataset. The repertoires were released in a freely available public database meant as a resource for research on the immune response to SARS-CoV-2. The samples were drawn from two sources: the first 160 participants of the ongoing ImmuneRACE study, and 950 to 1,500 subjects contributed by 6 global collaborators. A de-identified subject ID, COVID-19 status, age in years and sex were almost always included in the sample metadata. HLA class I and class II types, where available, came from metadata supplied by the sample provider rather than from assay-based typing. Study-wide conclusions, independent of this receptor: Clinical and demographic metadata were provided uncurated, with the amount varying by source and participant.

Whole blood was collected in K2EDTA tubes by collaborating institutions according to the institutions' own protocols. For TCRbeta analysis, collaborators shipped samples in one of three forms: frozen whole blood, isolated PBMCs, or DNA extracted from either of those sample types. The immunoSEQ Assay, a bias-controlled multiplex PCR, was used to amplify TCRbeta CDR3 regions from genomic DNA. The original pipeline was this. Within the assay, amplification of reference gene primers was used to estimate how many nucleated cells each sample contained. To quantify the absolute abundance of each unique TCRbeta CDR3 rearrangement, sequence reads were collapsed and filtered. For each sample, productive Simpson clonality was calculated as the square root of Simpson's diversity index across productive rearrangements. TCRdb re-hosts the immuneACCESS table, in-frame sequences only. Its copies lack some clones; in the studies checked, an unresolved V gene accounts for under half of them, and the cause for the rest is not known. V and J calls and clone size follow that table, whereas D and trimming were derived from the DNA. Recorded for this sample are about 97,000 clones; roughly 92% of them occurred a single time. The biggest ten clones account for less than 7.5% of the sample.

The germline V end is reduced by 3 bases and the J end by 2 bases; junction bases left unmatched: 4. The germline V gene (reference sequence) specifies SEHNR as CDR1 and FQNEAQ as CDR2. The CDR3 has 14 amino acids, counting the end cysteine and phenylalanine. The read is trimmed to its CDR3 DNA, 42 bases read in frame from base 1. Points on this clone: The antigen it binds to is not known. No base quality information exists; no much larger clone differs at one position.

The chain is made from TRBV7-9 and TRBJ2-7; 7 bases in between match TRBD1. The sequence derives from a man aged 45 to 65 with active COVID-19. The specimen sequenced was peripheral blood. The nucleotide sequence is TGTGCCAGCAGCTTGGGGACAGATACCTACGAGCAGTACTTC. Its protein is CASSLGTDTYEQYF.